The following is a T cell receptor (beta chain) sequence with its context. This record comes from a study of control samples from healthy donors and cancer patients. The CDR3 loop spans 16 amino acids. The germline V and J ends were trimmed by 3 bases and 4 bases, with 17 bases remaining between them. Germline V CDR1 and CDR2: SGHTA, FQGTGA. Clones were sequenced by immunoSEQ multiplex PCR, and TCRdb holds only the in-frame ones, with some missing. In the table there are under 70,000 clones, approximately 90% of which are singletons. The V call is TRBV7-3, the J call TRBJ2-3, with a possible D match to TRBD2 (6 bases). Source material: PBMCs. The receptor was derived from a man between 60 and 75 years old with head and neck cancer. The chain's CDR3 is CASSLGRGLGADTQYF. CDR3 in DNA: TGTGCCAGCAGCTTGGGGCGGGGATTAGGAGCAGATACGCAGTATTTT.